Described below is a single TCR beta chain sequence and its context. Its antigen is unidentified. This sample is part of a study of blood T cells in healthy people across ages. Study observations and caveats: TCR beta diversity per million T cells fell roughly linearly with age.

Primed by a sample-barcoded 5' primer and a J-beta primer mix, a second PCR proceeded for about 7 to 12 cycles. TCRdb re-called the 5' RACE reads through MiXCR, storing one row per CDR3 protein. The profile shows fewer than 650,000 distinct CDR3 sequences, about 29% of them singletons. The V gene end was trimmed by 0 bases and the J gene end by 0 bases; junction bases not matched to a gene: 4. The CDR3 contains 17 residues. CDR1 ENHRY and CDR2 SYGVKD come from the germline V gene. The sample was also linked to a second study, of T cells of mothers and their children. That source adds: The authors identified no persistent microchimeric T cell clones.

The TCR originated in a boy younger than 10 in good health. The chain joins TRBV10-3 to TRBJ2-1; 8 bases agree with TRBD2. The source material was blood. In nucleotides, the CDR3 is TGTGCCATCAGTGAGTCGAGGACTAGCAGCTCCTACAATGAGCAGTTCTTC. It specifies CAISESRTSSSYNEQFF.